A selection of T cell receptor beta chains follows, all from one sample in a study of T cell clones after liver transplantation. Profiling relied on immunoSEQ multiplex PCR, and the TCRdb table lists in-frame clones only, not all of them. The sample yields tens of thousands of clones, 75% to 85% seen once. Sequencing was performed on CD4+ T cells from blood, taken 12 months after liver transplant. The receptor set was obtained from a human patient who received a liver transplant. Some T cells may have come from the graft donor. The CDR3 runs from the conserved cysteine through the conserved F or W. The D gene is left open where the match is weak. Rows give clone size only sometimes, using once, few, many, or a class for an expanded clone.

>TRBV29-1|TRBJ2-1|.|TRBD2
TGCAGCGTTGAGGGACTAGCGGGAGGGGCCTCCTACAATGAGCAGTTCTTC
CSVEGLAGGASYNEQFF
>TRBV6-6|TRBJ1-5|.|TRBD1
TGTGCCAGCAGCCCAACAGGGGGGTACAATCAGCCCCAGCATTTT
CASSPTGGYNQPQHF
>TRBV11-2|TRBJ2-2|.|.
TGTGCCAGCAGCTTAGCCCAGGGTTCAGGCACCGGGGAGCTGTTTTTT
CASSLAQGSGTGELFF
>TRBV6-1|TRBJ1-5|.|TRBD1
TGTGCCAGCAGGGGGACAGGGAATCAGCCCCAGCATTTT
CASRGTGNQPQHF
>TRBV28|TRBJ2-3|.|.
TGTGCCAGCCGGACGGATCCCACAGATACGCAGTATTTT
CASRTDPTDTQYF
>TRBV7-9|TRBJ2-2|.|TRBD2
TGTGCCAGCAGGACAGGACTAGCTTACGCCGGGGAGCTGTTTTTT
CASRTGLAYAGELFF
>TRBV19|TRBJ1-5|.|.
TGTGCCAGTAGTAAGTTAGAGAGCAATCAGCCCCAGCATTTT
CASSKLESNQPQHF
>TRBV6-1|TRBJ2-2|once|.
TGTGCCAGCAGTGAACTGTCGAGGTCCGGGGAGCTGTTTTTT
CASSELSRSGELFF
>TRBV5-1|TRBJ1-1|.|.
TGCGCCAGCAGCTTGTGGGGGGGCGAAGCTTTCTTT
CASSLWGGEAFF
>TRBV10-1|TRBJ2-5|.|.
TGCGCCAGCACCAGGAATCAAGAGACCCAGTACTTC
CASTRNQETQYF
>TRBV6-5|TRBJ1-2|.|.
TGTGCCAGCAGACAAAACAGGGATCACTATGGCTACACCTTC
CASRQNRDHYGYTF
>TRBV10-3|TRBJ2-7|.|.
TGTGCCATCAGTGATTACTACGAGCAGTACTTC
CAISDYYEQYF
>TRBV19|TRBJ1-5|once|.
TGTGCCAGTAGTATTGGTCAGGTTGTAAATCAGCCCCAGCATTTT
CASSIGQVVNQPQHF
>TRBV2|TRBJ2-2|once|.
TGTGCCAGCAACAGGGAGGGAAACACCGGGGAGCTGTTTTTT
CASNREGNTGELFF
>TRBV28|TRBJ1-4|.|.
TGTGCCAGCAGCCGAGGACCCGCAACTAATGAAAAACTGTTTTTT
CASSRGPATNEKLFF
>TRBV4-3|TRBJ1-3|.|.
TGCGCCAGCAGCCAATCGGGGGGCTCTGGAAACACCATATATTTT
CASSQSGGSGNTIYF
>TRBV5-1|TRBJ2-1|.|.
TGCGCCAGCAGCTCGCCACTTCGGAGCTCCTACAATGAGCAGTTCTTC
CASSSPLRSSYNEQFF
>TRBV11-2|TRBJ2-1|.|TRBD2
TGTGCCAGCAGCTTAGGGCTAGCGGCAAACAATGAGCAGTTCTTC
CASSLGLAANNEQFF
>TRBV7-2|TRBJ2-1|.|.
TGTGCCAGCAGCTTAAGTCGTAGTGAGCAGTTCTTC
CASSLSRSEQFF
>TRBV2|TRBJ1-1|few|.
TGTGCCAGCAGTATCGGGAGCGGCACTGAAGCTTTCTTT
CASSIGSGTEAFF
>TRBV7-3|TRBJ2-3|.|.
TGTGCCAGCAGCTTAATACAACCGGGAGGCACAGATACGCAGTATTTT
CASSLIQPGGTDTQYF
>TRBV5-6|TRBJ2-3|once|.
TGTGCCAGCAGCTTGAAAGGGACAGATACGCAGTATTTT
CASSLKGTDTQYF
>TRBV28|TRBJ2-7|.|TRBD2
TGTGCCAGCAGTCGGGGGGGAGTGGGCGAGCAGTACTTC
CASSRGGVGEQYF
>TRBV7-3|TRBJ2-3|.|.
TGTGCCAGCAGTCCCCTCAACCCATTAGATACGCAGTATTTT
CASSPLNPLDTQYF
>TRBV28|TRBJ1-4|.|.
TGTGCCAGCAGTTTTCATTTTATGGGATCTAATGAAAAACTGTTTTTT
CASSFHFMGSNEKLFF
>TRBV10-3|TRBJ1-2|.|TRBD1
TGTGCCATCAGTGGGGGGACAGGGGACCCCTATGGCTACACCTTC
CAISGGTGDPYGYTF
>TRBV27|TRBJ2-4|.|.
TGTGCCAGCAGCTTCAGGAGGGGCGACATTCAGTACTTC
CASSFRRGDIQYF
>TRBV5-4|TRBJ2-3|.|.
TGTGCCAGCAGCGCTGACCCTCTGGGCACAGATACGCAGTATTTT
CASSADPLGTDTQYF
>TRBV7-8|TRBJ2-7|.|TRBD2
TGTGCCAGCAGCTTCGGGCTTAGCGGGAGCTCATACGAGCAGTACTTC
CASSFGLSGSSYEQYF
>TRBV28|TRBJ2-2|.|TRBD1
TGTGCCGGAGCCCGGGACAGGGGGCCCGGGGAGCTGTTTTTT
CAGARDRGPGELFF
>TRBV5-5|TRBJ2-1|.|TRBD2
TGTGCCAGCAGCTTAGAGCGGGGTCCCTACAATGAGCAGTTCTTC
CASSLERGPYNEQFF